The clone carrying this T cell receptor (beta chain) was counted between two and nine times. Antigen specificity is unknown. This sample is drawn from a study of T-cell memory formation after mild COVID-19. Employing constant-segment primers, 5'RACE generated TCR alpha and TCR beta cDNA libraries bearing sample barcodes and UMIs. Via MiXCR, TCRdb re-called the 5' RACE reads, giving one row per CDR3 protein. Found here are about 310,000 distinct CDR3 sequences, about a sixth of them singletons; the top ten hold 22%. Overall study results and limits: Pre-infection memory carried some responding clones, suggesting that cross-reactive memory joined. Second-wave clones peaking on day 37 lacked confirmed SARS-CoV-2 specificity. CD4+ bias marked clones expanding day 15 to 37, unlike balanced contracting clones.

The sequence was collected from a man younger than 30 who had mild COVID-19 (a few samples of this study predate the infection). Cell type and time point are not known. Sequencing was done on a sample of PBMCs or a T cell subset sorted from them (not recorded which).

The CDR3 reads CASSMGQILEAFF. Here the CDR3 DNA reads TGTGCCAGCAGCATGGGACAAATACTTGAAGCTTTCTTT. The chain joins TRBV5-5 to TRBJ1-1; D might be TRBD1 (6 bases). The CDR3 has 13 residues. Germline CDR1 reads SGHKS; CDR2 reads YYEKEE (reference sequence). V was pared by 4 bases and J by 7 bases, with 14 bases between.